The 16 T cell receptor beta chains below were found in one sample sequenced in a study of T-cell memory formation after mild COVID-19. One entry per CDR3 protein, called by TCRdb with MiXCR from the 5' RACE reads. Found here are about 350,000 distinct CDR3 sequences, 25% to 30% of them singletons; the top ten hold approximately 13%. The sample taken for sequencing was PBMCs or a T cell subset sorted from them (not recorded which). The source is an adult woman who had mild COVID-19 (a few samples of this study predate the infection). Cell type and time point are not known.

This clonotype was found once. The chain joins TRBV29-1 to TRBJ2-7, with D maybe TRBD1 (7 bases). The CDR3 runs to 15 residues. Trimming removed 0 bases from V and 0 bases from J, with 12 bases in between. CDR1 and CDR2 from the germline V gene are SQVTM and ANQGSEA. The CDR3 DNA is TGCAGCGTTGAAGAGGCGGGACAGAGCTCCTACGAGCAGTACTTC. As protein: CSVEEAGQSSYEQYF.

The rearrangement links TRBV5-1 to TRBJ1-1; TRBD1 agrees at 8 bases. J gave up 1 base and V 4 bases, and 6 bases lay outside the gene matches. This CDR3 is built from 15 residues. The germline V gene encodes CDR1 SGHRS and CDR2 YFSETQ. This chain's CDR3 is CASSLTGVGNTEAFF. The CDR3 DNA is TGCGCCAGCAGCCTGACAGGGGTGGGGAACACTGAAGCTTTCTTT.

The chain has TRBV28 and TRBJ2-1; 12 bases align to TRBD2. The CDR3 loop spans 14 amino acids. Germline V lookup: CDR1 MDHEN, CDR2 SYDVKM. With V trimmed by 6 bases and J by 9 bases, 6 bases remained unmatched. Here the CDR3 reads CASRPTSGGGEQFF. The CDR3 DNA reads as TGTGCCAGCAGACCGACTAGCGGGGGTGGTGAGCAGTTCTTC. Drawing the rest from reference TRBV28 and TRBJ2-1, the complete variable domain is DVKVTQSSRYLVKRTGEKVFLECVQDMDHENMFWYRQDPGLGLRLIYFSYDVKMKEKGDIPEGYSVSREKKERFSLILESASTNQTSMYLCASRPTSGGGEQFFGPGTRLTVL.

This clonotype has just a few counts. The gene calls are TRBV5-1 and TRBJ2-1; D is possibly TRBD2 (6 bases). Germline V CDR1 and CDR2: SGHRS, YFSETQ. CDR3 length: 15 amino acids. With 1 base removed from V and 6 bases from J, the gap between germline ends came to 14 bases. CDR3 sequence: CASSLTSTSFNEQFF. The DNA for the CDR3 is TGCGCCAGCAGCTTGACCTCGACTAGTTTCAATGAGCAGTTCTTC.

This clonotype was seen repeatedly, ten times or more. The chain uses TRBV7-9 and TRBJ2-7; 8 bases match TRBD1. CDR3 length: 12 amino acids. Germline CDR1 SEHNR, CDR2 FQNEAQ (reference sequence). The junction had 2 bases not matched to a gene; V was cut back by 5 bases and J by 5 bases. DNA of the CDR3: TGTGCCAGCAGCCAGACAGGGGACGAGCAGTACTTC. It translates to CASSQTGDEQYF.

This clonotype was counted a few times. The V call is TRBV11-3, the J call TRBJ2-1; TRBD2 is a possible D gene (5 bases). Trimming removed 5 bases at V and 3 bases at J, with 11 bases between. This CDR3 has 14 amino acids. Germline CDR1 SGHNT, CDR2 YENEEA. Here the CDR3 reads CASSASRGYNEQFF. The CDR3 DNA follows: TGTGCCAGCAGCGCTAGTCGGGGCTACAATGAGCAGTTCTTC.

The rearrangement joins TRBV7-9 to TRBJ2-1; 10 nucleotides match TRBD2. The germline V gene has CDR1 SEHNR and CDR2 FQNEAQ (reference sequence). Trimming removed 9 bases from V and 5 bases from J; junction bases left unmatched: 13. This CDR3 is built from 16 residues. The CDR3 DNA reads as TGTGCCAGTGATCAAACCCGACTAGCGGGCCACAATGAGCAGTTCTTC. Translation: CASDQTRLAGHNEQFF.

The chain is built from TRBV12-3 or TRBV12-4 and TRBJ1-4, with TRBD1 matching 10 bases. CDR3 length: 15 amino acids. The V gene end was trimmed by 5 bases and the J gene end by 7 bases; junction bases not matched to a gene: 7. CDR3 DNA sequence: TGTGCCAGCAGTCCCGGACAGGGGGGAAGTGAAAAACTGTTTTTT. Translation: CASSPGQGGSEKLFF.

The chain has TRBV5-1 and TRBJ2-5; D is unclear. CDR1 is SGHRS, CDR2 YFSETQ, per germline. Between the trimmed V and J ends, which lost 4 bases and 5 bases, there was a span of 15 bases. CDR3 length equals 14 residues. The CDR3 bases are TGCGCCAGCAGCCCCGGACCTACATGGGAGACCCAGTACTTC. Translated, it gives CASSPGPTWETQYF. Filled out from reference TRBV5-1 and TRBJ2-5, the complete variable domain reads KAGVTQTPRYLIKTRGQQVTLSCSPISGHRSVSWYQQTPGQGLQFLFEYFSETQRNKGNFPGRFSGRQFSNSRSEMNVSTLELGDSALYLCASSPGPTWETQYFGPGTRLLVL.

This clonotype was counted at least ten times. CDR3 amino acids: CSAQVGSAGGTIYF. The CDR3 DNA sequence: TGCAGTGCCCAAGTAGGCAGTGCCGGGGGCACCATATATTTT. V is TRBV20-1 and J is TRBJ1-3; perhaps TRBD1 as D (5 bases). CDR1 is DFQATT and CDR2 is SNEGSKA in the germline V gene (reference sequence). The CDR3 contains 14 residues. V lost 6 bases, J lost 9 bases, and 21 bases lay in between.

The chain joins TRBV4-1 to TRBJ2-1; D gene unclear. Trimming left V 4 bases short and J 9 bases short, with 10 bases between. The CDR3 length is 12 residues. From germline, CDR1 is MGHRA and CDR2 YSYEKL. For the CDR3, the DNA is TGCGCCAGCAGCCTTATGGACGGTGAGCAGTTCTTC. This gives the protein CASSLMDGEQFF.

This clonotype appeared a few times. The chain has TRBV2 and TRBJ2-3; 9 nucleotides match TRBD2. The germline V gene has CDR1 SNHLY and CDR2 FYNNEI. This CDR3 has 13 amino acids. After removal of 10 bases from V and 2 bases from J, the junction contained 4 bases not matched to a gene. CDR3 in amino acids: CATLAGATDTQYF. CDR3 nucleotides: TGTGCCACCTTAGCGGGAGCCACAGATACGCAGTATTTT.

The rearrangement joins TRBV5-5 to TRBJ1-2; a possible D gene is TRBD1 (5 bases). This CDR3 is 14 amino acids long. V lost 6 bases and J 5 bases, leaving 17 bases between the germline ends. Germline V gives CDR1 SGHKS, CDR2 YYEKEE (reference sequence). The CDR3 sequence is CASTNGAANYGYTF. The CDR3 nucleotides are TGTGCCAGCACTAATGGGGCCGCCAATTATGGCTACACCTTC.

A few counts support this clonotype. This chain joins TRBV5-6 and TRBJ2-3; tentatively, D is TRBD2 (5 bases). CDR3 length: 14 amino acids. V lost 2 bases and J 11 bases, leaving 18 bases between the germline ends. In germline, CDR1 is SGHDT, CDR2 YYEEEE. CDR3 protein: CASSLTFGLVRQYF. The CDR3 nucleotides are TGTGCCAGCAGCTTAACTTTCGGACTCGTTCGGCAGTATTTT.

This clonotype occurred a few times. This chain uses TRBV7-2 with TRBJ2-3; D is possibly TRBD1 or TRBD2 (5 bases each). The CDR3 length is 16 residues. In germline, CDR1 is SGHTA, CDR2 FQGNSA. Trimming shortened V by 4 bases and J by 2 bases, and 16 bases separated the two germline ends. DNA of the CDR3: TGTGCCAGCAGCTCCCGTGGGGGAGTAGTCACAGATACGCAGTATTTT. Translated, it gives CASSSRGGVVTDTQYF.

This clonotype has a handful of counts. This chain connects TRBV5-1 to TRBJ2-1; possibly TRBD2 for D (6 bases). CDR3 size: 14 residues. Per germline, CDR1 SGHRS and CDR2 YFSETQ. Deletions cut 4 bases from V and 9 bases from J, with 17 bases between. The CDR3 nucleotides read TGCGCCAGCAGCATCGCGCCGGGAGAGGTTGAGCAGTTCTTC. Translation: CASSIAPGEVEQFF.